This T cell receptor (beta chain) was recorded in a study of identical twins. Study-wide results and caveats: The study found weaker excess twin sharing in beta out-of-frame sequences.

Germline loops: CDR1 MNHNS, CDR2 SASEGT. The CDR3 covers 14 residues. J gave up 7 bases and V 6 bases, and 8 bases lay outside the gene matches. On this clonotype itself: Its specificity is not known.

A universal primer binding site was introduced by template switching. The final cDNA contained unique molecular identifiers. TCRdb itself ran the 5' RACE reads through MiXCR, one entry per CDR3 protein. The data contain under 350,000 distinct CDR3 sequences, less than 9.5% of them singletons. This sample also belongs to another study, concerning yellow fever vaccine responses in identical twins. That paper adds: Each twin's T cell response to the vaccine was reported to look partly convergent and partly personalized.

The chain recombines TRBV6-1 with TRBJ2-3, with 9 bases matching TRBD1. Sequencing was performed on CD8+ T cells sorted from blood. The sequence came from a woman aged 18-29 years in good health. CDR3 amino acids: CASSTDRGVYTQYF. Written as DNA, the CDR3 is TGTGCCAGCAGCACGGACAGGGGAGTCTATACGCAGTATTTT.